This TCR beta chain derives from a study of blood T cell repertoires in COVID-19. Turning to the study itself: Sites in the United States, Italy and Spain provided acute and convalescent COVID-19 samples. T cells, B-cell-depleted T cells, or PBMCs supplied cDNA or gDNA.

With 6 bases removed from V and 0 bases from J, the gap between germline ends came to 17 bases. The CDR3 totals 17 residues. The germline V gene encodes CDR1 MNHEY and CDR2 SMNVEV (reference sequence). As originally analysed: Reference gene primers were amplified, and this amplification served to estimate nucleated cell counts. Data came from immunoSEQ multiplex PCR; TCRdb stores just in-frame clones and leaves some out. D and trimming were read from the DNA, whereas the V and J calls and clone size are those reported in that table. Here the sample spans approximately 200,000 clones, roughly 84% being singletons.

The TCR was taken from a man aged 25 to 40 in a cohort exposed to, infected with or recovered from COVID-19 (not recorded which). The sequenced sample was PBMCs or T cells enriched from blood (not recorded which). The chain couples TRBV27 to TRBJ2-2; D is perhaps TRBD1 (6 bases). CDR3 coding DNA: TGTGCCAGCAGCAACCGCGTAGGGGGTCCGAACACCGGGGAGCTGTTTTTT. This codes for CASSNRVGGPNTGELFF.